The 7 T cell receptor beta chains in this list originate from one sample, sequenced in a study of shared clonotypes between healthy human individuals. Only in-frame clones appear in the TCRdb table, and some are missing; sequencing was by immunoSEQ multiplex PCR. The sample has about 2 million clones, approximately 95% seen once. Positively selected for CCR7, the CD45RO-negative cells used as naive CD8 cells excluded terminally differentiated effector memory CD45RA+ cells. Sequencing input: naive CD8+ T cells sorted from blood. These receptors all come from a man between 18 and 35 years old in good health.

This clone appeared once. This rearrangement joins TRBV4-1 to TRBJ2-5; weak D call: TRBD1 (5 bases). V was cut by 0 bases and J by 7 bases, with 15 bases left in between. CDR1 and CDR2 from the germline V gene are MGHRA and YSYEKL. The CDR3 sequence is 15 residues long. CDR3: CASSQDMWGLGTQYF. DNA of the CDR3: TGCGCCAGCAGCCAAGATATGTGGGGCCTGGGGACCCAGTACTTC.

The rearrangement joins TRBV5-6 to TRBJ1-6; 7 positions agree with TRBD1. Germline loops: CDR1 SGHDT, CDR2 YYEEEE. The CDR3 runs 14 residues. J was trimmed by 8 bases and V by 0 bases; bases with no gene match: 2. CDR3 protein: CASSLDRGYSPLHF. CDR3 nucleotides: TGTGCCAGCAGCTTGGACAGGGGTTATTCACCCCTCCACTTT. The entire variable domain, with the rest obtained from reference TRBV5-6 and TRBJ1-6, is as follows: DAGVTQSPTHLIKTRGQQVTLRCSPKSGHDTVSWYQQALGQGPQFIFQYYEEEERQRGNFPDRFSGHQFPNYSSELNVNALLLGDSALYLCASSLDRGYSPLHFGNGTRLTVT.

This clone is a singleton in its sample. This chain connects TRBV6-5 to TRBJ1-3, with D perhaps TRBD1 (5 bases). Trimming removed 5 bases at V and 2 bases at J, with 10 bases between. The CDR3 runs to 14 residues. CDR1 MNHEY and CDR2 SVGAGI come from the germline V gene. In nucleotides, the CDR3 is TGTGCCAGCAGTCCAGAGGGGCCTGGAAACACCATATATTTT. This gives the protein CASSPEGPGNTIYF.

The rearrangement links TRBV11-2 to TRBJ2-1, with D possibly TRBD2 on 6 matching bases. The germline V and J ends were trimmed by 8 bases and 8 bases, with 16 bases remaining between them. The germline gives CDR1 SGHAT, CDR2 FQNNGV. The CDR3 has 13 amino acids. The CDR3 reads CASSLPGVDEQFF. The DNA of the CDR3 is TGTGCCAGCTCCTTACCGGGAGTGGATGAGCAGTTCTTC.

The J gene is TRBJ2-7, the V gene TRBV29-1, with 8 bases fitting TRBD2. There are 12 residues in the CDR3. CDR1 and CDR2 (germline): SQVTM, ANQGSEA. Trimming at V came to 5 bases and at J to 4 bases, leaving 4 bases not matched to a gene. CDR3 coding DNA: TGCAGCGTTTCAGCGGGAGTTTACGAGCAGTACTTC. Its protein is CSVSAGVYEQYF.

The V and J genes are TRBV4-2 and TRBJ2-7; D is possibly TRBD2 (5 bases). CDR3 size: 15 residues. Germline V gene data show CDR1 as LGHNA and CDR2 as YNFKEQ. V was shortened by 0 bases and J by 0 bases, with 9 bases between the two germline ends. The CDR3: CASSQDPGGSYEQYF. The CDR3 DNA follows: TGTGCCAGCAGCCAAGATCCAGGAGGCTCCTACGAGCAGTACTTC.

V gene TRBV29-1 combines with J gene TRBJ1-4; 8 bases are shared with TRBD1. With V trimmed by 3 bases and J by 6 bases, 3 bases remained unmatched. This CDR3 region has 13 residues. Germline assignment: CDR1 SQVTM and CDR2 ANQGSEA. This CDR3 reads CSVETGVDEKLFF. CDR3 DNA sequence: TGCAGCGTTGAGACAGGGGTTGATGAAAAACTGTTTTTT.